The source of this TCR beta chain is a study of cytomegalovirus exposure and HLA in healthy donors. Notes on the study in general: Based on reports, TCR beta sequences accurately predicted HLA-A and HLA-B alleles for most subjects.

The CDR3 extends over 15 amino acids. Per germline, CDR1 SGHRS and CDR2 YFSETQ. V was trimmed by 4 bases and J by 4 bases, leaving 17 bases between them. Researchers ran the PCR with 60 Vbeta and 13 Jbeta primers. Here immunoSEQ multiplex PCR was the method, and the copy in TCRdb shows in-frame clones only, minus some. The repertoire holds 150,000 to 200,000 clones, with roughly 87% as singletons. Turning to this clone: The antigen is undetermined.

The source of this sequence is a woman in her forties or fifties in good health and CMV-seronegative. The rearrangement uses TRBV5-1 and TRBJ1-1; TRBD1 is a possible D gene (6 bases). What was sequenced was PBMCs. CDR3 region: CASSLQQGMGTEAFF. In DNA, the CDR3 is TGCGCCAGCAGCCTTCAACAGGGAATGGGCACTGAAGCTTTCTTT.